These 18 T cell receptor beta chains were all obtained from the same sample, sequenced in a study of beta chain features in type 1 diabetes. Their specific antigens are unknown. Study-wide findings and caveats: Across all four CD4+ subsets, people with type 1 diabetes showed modestly shorter TCRB CDR3s.

The isolated RNA, all of it, was reverse transcribed, so expressed TCRB transcripts were what got sequenced. The repertoire was sequenced with immunoSEQ multiplex PCR; TCRdb's copy has only in-frame clones and lacks some. The table shows some 240,000 clones, with 15% to 20% occurring only once. Input material: naive CD4+ T cells from blood. The source of these receptors is a man aged 25 to 40 with type 1 diabetes.

The V and J genes are TRBV7-3 and TRBJ2-3; a weak D match, TRBD1 (6 bases). This CDR3 spans 15 amino acids. The germline gives CDR1 SGHTA, CDR2 FQGTGA. V dropped 1 base and J dropped 1 base, with 9 bases sitting between them. CDR3 residues: CASSLKGDGTDTQYF. The CDR3 nucleotides are TGTGCCAGCAGCTTAAAGGGGGACGGCACAGATACGCAGTATTTT. The full variable domain, completed using reference TRBV7-3 and TRBJ2-3, is GAGVSQTPSNKVTEKGKYVELRCDPISGHTALYWYRQSLGQGPEFLIYFQGTGAADDSGLPNDRFFAVRPEGSVSTLKIQRTERGDSAVYLCASSLKGDGTDTQYFGPGTRLTVL.

This clone has only a few counts. This chain joins TRBV30 and TRBJ1-2; no definite D call. The CDR3 consists of 12 residues. Germline lookup yields CDR1 GTSNPN and CDR2 SVGIG (reference sequence). V lost 0 bases to trimming and J lost 4 bases, with 6 bases between them. DNA of the CDR3: TGTGCCTGGAGTGTAAACACCTATGGCTACACCTTC. Its protein product is CAWSVNTYGYTF.

This clone was observed a few times. The V call is TRBV7-8, the J call TRBJ2-1; TRBD1 agrees at 7 bases. Per the germline V gene, CDR1 is SGHVS and CDR2 is FQNEAQ. The CDR3 consists of 15 residues. V lost 3 bases to trimming and J lost 4 bases; unmatched junction nucleotides: 6. For the CDR3, the DNA is TGTGCCAGCAGCTTGACCGGGACAGTTTACAATGAGCAGTTCTTC. Its translation: CASSLTGTVYNEQFF.

This sequence joins TRBV9 and TRBJ2-3; a possible D gene is TRBD2 (5 bases). The germline V gene encodes CDR1 SGDLS and CDR2 YYNGEE. The CDR3 runs to 14 residues. The V and J ends lost 6 bases and 2 bases respectively, with 13 bases between them. For the CDR3, the DNA is TGTGCCAGCACTGCTTACGGGATCACAGATACGCAGTATTTT. Protein product: CASTAYGITDTQYF.

This clone was found a few times. The chain is built from TRBV7-2 and TRBJ1-5, with TRBD1 as a possible D gene (6 bases). Germline V gene sequence: CDR1 SGHTA, CDR2 FQGNSA. V shed 5 bases and J shed 2 bases, with 7 bases lying between them. This CDR3 region has 13 residues. In nucleotides, the CDR3 is TGTGCCAGCAGCCGACAGGGCAATCAGCCCCAGCATTTT. Amino acid sequence: CASSRQGNQPQHF.

Here the CDR3 DNA reads TGTGCCAGCAGCCCTTGGTACTTC. Protein sequence: CASSPWYF. This chain links TRBV9 with TRBJ2-5; D is undetermined. Germline V gene sequence: CDR1 SGDLS, CDR2 YYNGEE. CDR3 size: 8 residues. Trimming shortened V by 4 bases and J by 13 bases, and 5 bases separated the two germline ends. Complete variable domain (other parts from reference TRBV9 and TRBJ2-5): DSGVTQTPKHLITATGQRVTLRCSPRSGDLSVYWYQQSLDQGLQFLIQYYNGEERAKGNILERFSAQQFPDLHSELNLSSLELGDSALYFCASSPWYFGPGTRLLVL.

The rearrangement uses TRBV2 and TRBJ2-1, with D perhaps TRBD2 (6 bases). Trimming left V 7 bases short and J 5 bases short, with 9 bases between. This CDR3 has 12 amino acids. Germline CDR1 reads SNHLY; CDR2 reads FYNNEI. The CDR3 sequence is CASTGDNNEQFF. In DNA, the CDR3 is TGTGCCAGCACGGGGGATAACAATGAGCAGTTCTTC.

This clone showed up just a few times. The genes are TRBV10-3 and TRBJ2-7; D possibly corresponds to TRBD2 (5 bases). The V end was cut by 3 bases, the J end by 3 bases, with 15 bases between. Germline V gives CDR1 ENHRY, CDR2 SYGVKD. This CDR3 comprises 15 residues. CDR3 sequence (DNA): TGTGCCATCAGTGAAGAGGGTAACTCTTACTACGAGCAGTACTTC. This encodes CAISEEGNSYYEQYF.

This clone was seen more than once but under ten times. The chain couples TRBV29-1 to TRBJ1-1, with D uncertain. The germline CDR1 and CDR2 sequences are SQVTM and ANQGSEA. V lost 7 bases to trimming and J lost 1 base, with 13 bases between them. CDR3 length: 13 amino acids. CDR3 nucleotides: TGCAGCGCTCGTCGCACCTCGAACACTGAAGCTTTCTTT. It encodes CSARRTSNTEAFF.

The table lists this clone with a count of one. The rearrangement joins TRBV18 to TRBJ2-7; the D gene is possibly TRBD2 (5 bases). Trimming removed 2 bases from V and 6 bases from J, with 5 bases in between. From germline, CDR1 is KGHSH and CDR2 LQKENI. The CDR3 has 11 amino acids. CDR3 nucleotide sequence: TGTGCCAGCTCACCAGAGGGCGAGCAGTACTTC. It encodes CASSPEGEQYF. Filled out from reference TRBV18 and TRBJ2-7, the complete variable domain reads NAGVMQNPRHLVRRRGQEARLRCSPMKGHSHVYWYRQLPEEGLKFMVYLQKENIIDESGMPKERFSAEFPKEGPSILRIQQVVRGDSAAYFCASSPEGEQYFGPGTRLTVT.

The V gene is TRBV4-1, the J gene TRBJ2-7; 15 nucleotides line up with TRBD2. The CDR3 covers 19 residues. The V and J ends lost 0 bases and 5 bases, in that order; junction bases with no gene match: 11. Germline V CDR1 and CDR2: MGHRA, YSYEKL. The CDR3 bases are TGCGCCAGCAGCCAAGATGGGACTAGCGGGAGGCCCACATGGAACGAGCAGTACTTC. It is translated as CASSQDGTSGRPTWNEQYF.

This clone was detected only a few times. Here the CDR3 reads CAISESKGAYNEQFF. The CDR3 DNA reads TGTGCCATCAGTGAGTCGAAGGGGGCCTACAATGAGCAGTTCTTC. The chain employs TRBV10-3 and TRBJ2-1; perhaps TRBD1 as D (6 bases). The ends were cut back, 0 bases at V and 2 bases at J, with 8 bases in the middle. Germline CDR1 ENHRY, CDR2 SYGVKD. This CDR3 is built from 15 residues.

This rearrangement joins TRBV9 to TRBJ1-2, with TRBD1 matching over 7 bases. The CDR3 has 15 amino acids. J was trimmed by 5 bases and V by 4 bases; bases with no gene match: 11. Germline V gene data show CDR1 as SGDLS and CDR2 as YYNGEE. Written as DNA, the CDR3 is TGTGCCAGCAGCCCACACCAGGGGACAGCATATGGCTACACCTTC. Protein: CASSPHQGTAYGYTF.

The chain combines TRBV30 with TRBJ2-4; D may correspond to TRBD1 or TRBD2 (5 bases each). This CDR3 is built from 12 residues. In germline, CDR1 is GTSNPN, CDR2 SVGIG (reference sequence). V lost 4 bases to trimming and J lost 6 bases, with 10 bases between them. The CDR3 region has the DNA TGTGCCTGGAAAGGGACCCTAAACATTCAGTACTTC. Its translation: CAWKGTLNIQYF.

This clone was counted between two and nine times. This chain connects TRBV5-4 to TRBJ2-7, with D hard to call. V was clipped by 4 bases and J by 4 bases, with 15 bases between them. The CDR3 loop spans 14 amino acids. The germline V gene encodes CDR1 SGHNT and CDR2 YYREEE (reference sequence). CDR3 residues: CASSPALRVYEQYF. CDR3 nucleotides: TGTGCCAGCAGCCCCGCTCTACGTGTTTACGAGCAGTACTTC.

This chain links TRBV9 with TRBJ1-2; 7 bases are shared with TRBD1. Germline-derived CDR1 and CDR2 are SGDLS and YYNGEE. Germline trimming cut 0 bases from V and 3 bases from J; bases unmatched to any gene: 5. The CDR3 covers 15 residues. This CDR3 is CASSVAGGGYYGYTF. In DNA, the CDR3 is TGTGCCAGCAGCGTAGCAGGGGGAGGTTACTATGGCTACACCTTC.

On this clone itself: At one boundary the junction diverges from the germline segment, which might be a read error. The rearrangement links TRBV11-3 to TRBJ2-1; 7 nucleotides match TRBD1. Germline CDR1 SGHNT, CDR2 YENEEA. The CDR3 is 15 amino acids. The CDR3 loop is CASSLGQDRWGEQFF. CDR3 nucleotides: TGTGCCAGCAGTTTAGGGCAGGACAGGTGGGGTGAGCAGTTCTTC.

This clone was counted between two and nine times. The V and J genes are TRBV11-2 and TRBJ2-2; D is unclear. V lost 4 bases and J 5 bases, leaving 5 bases between the germline ends. Germline loops: CDR1 SGHAT, CDR2 FQNNGV. This CDR3 region has 12 residues. In DNA, the CDR3 is TGTGCCAGCAGCTCTAATACCGGGGAGCTGTTTTTT. Its protein is CASSSNTGELFF. The whole variable domain, remainder taken from reference TRBV11-2 and TRBJ2-2, is EAGVAQSPRYKIIEKRQSVAFWCNPISGHATLYWYQQILGQGPKLLIQFQNNGVVDDSQLPKDRFSAERLKGVDSTLKIQPAKLEDSAVYLCASSSNTGELFFGEGSRLTVL.